This T cell receptor beta chain was captured by sequencing in a study of blood T cells in healthy people across ages. Study-wide results and limits: Diversity was estimated from one million T cells, and these estimates were considered underestimates.

The germline V gene has CDR1 SGHTA and CDR2 FQGNSA. The CDR3 runs 13 residues. For this clonotype: Its antigen remains unknown. At one end the junction does not follow the germline gene, possibly because of a read error.

The authors ran a second PCR of 7 to 11 cycles using a sample-barcoded 5' primer and a J-beta primer mix. TCRdb used MiXCR to reprocess the 5' RACE reads, holding one entry per CDR3 protein. The repertoire holds over 500,000 distinct CDR3 sequences, roughly half seen once, with roughly 14% in the top ten. Material for sequencing was blood. The clonotype comes from a woman aged 80 or over in good health. The gene calls are TRBV7-2 and TRBJ2-5; D could derive from TRBD1 or TRBD2 (5 bases each). CDR3 nucleotide sequence: TGTGCCGGCAGCTTAGACGGGGCGGGTGAGCAGTACTTC. Encoded protein: CAGSLDGAGEQYF.